The clone carrying this T cell receptor beta chain has just a few counts. The antigen is not known. The data were obtained in a study of T-cell memory formation after mild COVID-19. Study-level points and caveats: Clones shrinking between day 15 and 85 showed a balanced CD4/CD8 split, and those that grew later tilted toward CD4+. Several responding clones turned up in pre-infection memory, indicating that cross-reactive memory may have taken part.

TCRdb used MiXCR to reprocess the 5' RACE reads, holding one entry per CDR3 protein. This sample has fewer than 200,000 distinct CDR3 sequences, with about 22% found just once. Trimming stripped 7 bases from V and 7 bases from J, with 16 bases between. In germline, CDR1 is MNHEY, CDR2 SMNVEV (reference sequence). CDR3 size: 13 residues. The rearrangement joins TRBV27 to TRBJ2-5; D not resolved. This TCR came from an adult woman who had mild COVID-19 (a few samples of this study predate the infection). Cell type and time point are not known. Material for sequencing was PBMCs or a T cell subset sorted from them (not recorded which). For the CDR3, the DNA is TGTGCCAGCACCCCCGGCGGCTCGGGGACCCAGTACTTC. It yields the protein CASTPGGSGTQYF.